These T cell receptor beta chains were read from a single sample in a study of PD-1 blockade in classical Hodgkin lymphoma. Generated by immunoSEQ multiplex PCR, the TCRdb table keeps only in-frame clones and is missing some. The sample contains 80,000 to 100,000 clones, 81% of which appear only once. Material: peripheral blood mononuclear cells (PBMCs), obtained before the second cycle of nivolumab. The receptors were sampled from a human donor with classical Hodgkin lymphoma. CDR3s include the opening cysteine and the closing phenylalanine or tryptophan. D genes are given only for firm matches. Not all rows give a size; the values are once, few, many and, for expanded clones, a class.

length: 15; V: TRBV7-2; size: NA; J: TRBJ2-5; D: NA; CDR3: CASIVWAGLQETQYF; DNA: TGTGCCAGCATCGTTTGGGCAGGGCTTCAAGAGACCCAGTACTTC
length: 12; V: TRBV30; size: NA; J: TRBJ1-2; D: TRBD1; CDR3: CAWRRPGGGYTF; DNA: TGTGCCTGGAGAAGGCCAGGGGGAGGCTACACCTTC
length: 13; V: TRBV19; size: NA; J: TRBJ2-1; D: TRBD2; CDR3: CASSPSGTPGQFF; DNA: TGTGCCAGTAGTCCTAGCGGGACCCCAGGGCAGTTCTTC
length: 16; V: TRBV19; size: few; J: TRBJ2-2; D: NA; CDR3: CASSLPTGLNTGELFF; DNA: TGTGCCAGTAGTTTACCGACAGGACTGAACACCGGGGAGCTGTTTTTT
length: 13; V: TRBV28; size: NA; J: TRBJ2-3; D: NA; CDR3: CASSFRGGGTQYF; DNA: TGTGCCAGCAGTTTTCGGGGAGGGGGTACGCAGTATTTT
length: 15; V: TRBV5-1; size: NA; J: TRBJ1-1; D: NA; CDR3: CASSTQQGVTTEAFF; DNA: TGCGCCAGCAGCACCCAACAGGGTGTAACCACTGAAGCTTTCTTT
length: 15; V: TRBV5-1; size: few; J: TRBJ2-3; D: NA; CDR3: CASSLQRESTDTQYF; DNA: TGCGCCAGCAGCTTGCAACGGGAGAGCACAGATACGCAGTATTTT
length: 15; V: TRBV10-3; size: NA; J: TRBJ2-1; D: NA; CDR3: CAISESRGGYNEQFF; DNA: TGTGCCATCAGTGAGTCGAGAGGTGGATACAATGAGCAGTTCTTC
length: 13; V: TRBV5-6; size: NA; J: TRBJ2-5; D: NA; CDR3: CASSLRGEETQYF; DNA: TGTGCCAGCAGCTTACGAGGAGAAGAGACCCAGTACTTC
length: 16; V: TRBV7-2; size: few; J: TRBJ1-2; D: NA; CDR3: CASSSLGQTGAYGYTF; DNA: TGTGCCAGCAGCTCTCTAGGACAGACGGGTGCCTATGGCTACACCTTC
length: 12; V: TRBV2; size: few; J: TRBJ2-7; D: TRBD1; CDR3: CASQTGSYEQYF; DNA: TGTGCCAGCCAGACAGGGTCCTACGAGCAGTACTTC
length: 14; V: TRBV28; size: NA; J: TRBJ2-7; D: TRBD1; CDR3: CASSPPGQNYEQYF; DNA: TGTGCCAGCAGTCCCCCGGGACAGAACTACGAGCAGTACTTC
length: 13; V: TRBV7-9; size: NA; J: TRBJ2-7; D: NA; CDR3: CASSLSPLHEQYF; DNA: TGTGCCAGCAGCCTAAGCCCACTCCACGAGCAGTACTTC
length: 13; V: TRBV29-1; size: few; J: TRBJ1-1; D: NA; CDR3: CSVATGGRTEAFF; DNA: TGCAGCGTTGCAACAGGAGGTCGGACTGAAGCTTTCTTT
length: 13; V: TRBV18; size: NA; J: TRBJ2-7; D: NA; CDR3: CASSLGTHYEQYF; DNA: TGTGCCAGCTCCCTCGGGACACACTACGAGCAGTACTTC
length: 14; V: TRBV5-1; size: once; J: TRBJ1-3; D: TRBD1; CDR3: CASQGDTSGNTIYF; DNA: TGCGCCAGCCAGGGGGACACTTCTGGAAACACCATATATTTT
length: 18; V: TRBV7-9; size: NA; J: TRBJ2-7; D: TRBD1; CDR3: CASSSHLGGTGDSYEQYF; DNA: TGTGCCAGCAGCTCCCACTTAGGCGGGACAGGGGACTCCTACGAGCAGTACTTC
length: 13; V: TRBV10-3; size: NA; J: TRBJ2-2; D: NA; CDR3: CAICPILAGELFF; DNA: TGTGCCATCTGTCCGATCCTGGCCGGGGAGCTGTTTTTT
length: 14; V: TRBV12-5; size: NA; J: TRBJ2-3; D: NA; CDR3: CASGLIGQWGTQYF; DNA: TGTGCTAGTGGTTTGATTGGCCAGTGGGGTACGCAGTATTTT
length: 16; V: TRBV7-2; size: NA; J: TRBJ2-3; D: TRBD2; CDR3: CASSLGIAGGTDTQYF; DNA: TGTGCCAGCAGCTTGGGGATAGCGGGAGGCACAGATACGCAGTATTTT
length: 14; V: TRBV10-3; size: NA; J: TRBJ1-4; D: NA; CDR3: CATRTGQGNEKLFF; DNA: TGTGCCACCCGGACGGGGCAGGGTAATGAAAAACTGTTTTTT
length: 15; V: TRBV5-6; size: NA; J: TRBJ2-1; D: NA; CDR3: CASSQGASSYNEQFF; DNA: TGTGCCAGCAGCCAAGGGGCAAGCTCCTACAATGAGCAGTTCTTC
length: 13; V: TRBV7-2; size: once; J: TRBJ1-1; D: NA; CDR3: CASSLNRAGEAFF; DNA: TGTGCCAGCAGCTTAAACAGGGCGGGGGAAGCTTTCTTT
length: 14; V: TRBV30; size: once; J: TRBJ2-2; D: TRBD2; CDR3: CAWSKLAGAGELFF; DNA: TGTGCCTGGAGTAAGCTAGCGGGAGCCGGGGAGCTGTTTTTT
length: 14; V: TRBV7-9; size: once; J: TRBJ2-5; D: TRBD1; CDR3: CASSSDRGWETQYF; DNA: TGTGCCAGCAGCTCAGACAGGGGGTGGGAGACCCAGTACTTC
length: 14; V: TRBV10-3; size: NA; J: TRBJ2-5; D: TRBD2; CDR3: CAISPLAGEETQYF; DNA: TGTGCCATCAGCCCCCTAGCGGGAGAAGAGACCCAGTACTTC
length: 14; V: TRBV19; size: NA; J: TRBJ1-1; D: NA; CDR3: CASSIEGVGTEAFF; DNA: TGTGCCAGTAGTATTGAGGGGGTGGGCACTGAAGCTTTCTTT
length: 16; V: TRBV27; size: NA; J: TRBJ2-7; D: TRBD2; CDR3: CASTPDGVAGTYEQYF; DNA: TGTGCCAGCACCCCGGACGGGGTAGCGGGAACTTACGAGCAGTACTTC
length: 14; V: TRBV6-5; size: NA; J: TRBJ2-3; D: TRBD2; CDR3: CASNRAGVRDTQYF; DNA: TGTGCCAGCAATCGAGCGGGAGTAAGGGATACGCAGTATTTT
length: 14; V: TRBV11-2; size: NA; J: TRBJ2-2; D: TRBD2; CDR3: CASRRGDFIGELFF; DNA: TGTGCCAGCAGGCGGGGGGACTTTATCGGGGAGCTGTTTTTT
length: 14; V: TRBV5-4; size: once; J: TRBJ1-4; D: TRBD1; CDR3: CASSPGQQNEKLFF; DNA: TGTGCCAGCAGCCCGGGACAGCAAAATGAAAAACTGTTTTTT
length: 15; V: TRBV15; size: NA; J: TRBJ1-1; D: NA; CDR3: CATSREGLVGTEAFF; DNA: TGTGCCACCAGCAGAGAAGGGCTGGTGGGGACTGAAGCTTTCTTT
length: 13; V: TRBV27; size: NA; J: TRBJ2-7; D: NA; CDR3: CASSLQDGDEQYF; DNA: TGTGCCAGCAGTCTGCAGGATGGGGACGAGCAGTACTTC
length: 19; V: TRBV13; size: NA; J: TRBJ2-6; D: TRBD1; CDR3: CASSRYADRGQSGANVLTF; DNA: TGTGCCAGCAGCCGGTATGCGGACAGGGGACAATCTGGGGCCAACGTCCTGACTTTC
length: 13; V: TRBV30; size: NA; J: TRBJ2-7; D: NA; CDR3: CAWEGGSRYEQYF; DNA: TGTGCCTGGGAGGGGGGGAGTAGGTACGAGCAGTACTTC
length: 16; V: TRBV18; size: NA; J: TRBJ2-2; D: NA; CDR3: CASFGSSEGDTGELFF; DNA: TGTGCCAGCTTTGGGTCGTCCGAGGGAGACACCGGGGAGCTGTTTTTT
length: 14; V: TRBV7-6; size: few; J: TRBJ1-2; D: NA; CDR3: CASSLADSLGGYTF; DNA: TGTGCCAGCAGCTTAGCGGACTCTCTGGGAGGCTACACCTTC
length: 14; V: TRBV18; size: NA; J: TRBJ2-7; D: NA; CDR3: CASSPNRAGYEQYF; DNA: TGTGCCAGCTCACCAAACAGGGCTGGTTACGAGCAGTACTTC
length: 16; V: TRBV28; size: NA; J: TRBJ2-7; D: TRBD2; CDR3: CASSPWTSGDRYEQYF; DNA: TGTGCCAGCAGTCCGTGGACTAGCGGGGACCGATACGAGCAGTACTTC
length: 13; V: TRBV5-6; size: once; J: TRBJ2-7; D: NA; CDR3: CASSADSPYEQYF; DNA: TGTGCCAGCAGCGCGGACAGTCCCTACGAGCAGTACTTC
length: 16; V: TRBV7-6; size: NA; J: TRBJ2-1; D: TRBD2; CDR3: CASSLVGGRGDNEQFF; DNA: TGTGCCAGCAGCTTAGTGGGCGGGAGGGGGGACAATGAGCAGTTCTTC
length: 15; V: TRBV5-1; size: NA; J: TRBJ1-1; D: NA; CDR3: CASSLDAAGSTEAFF; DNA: TGCGCCAGCAGCTTGGATGCTGCGGGGAGCACTGAAGCTTTCTTT
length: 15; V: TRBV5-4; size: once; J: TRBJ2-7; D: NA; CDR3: CASSPGQDGGAEQYF; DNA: TGTGCCAGCAGCCCCGGACAGGATGGAGGGGCCGAGCAGTACTTC
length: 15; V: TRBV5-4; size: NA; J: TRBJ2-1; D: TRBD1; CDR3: CASSRKTGGKNEQFF; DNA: TGTGCCAGCAGCAGAAAGACAGGGGGGAAGAATGAGCAGTTCTTC
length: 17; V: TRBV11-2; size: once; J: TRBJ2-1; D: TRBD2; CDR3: CASSLVGLAGAYNEQFF; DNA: TGTGCCAGCAGCTTAGTAGGGCTAGCGGGGGCTTACAATGAGCAGTTCTTC
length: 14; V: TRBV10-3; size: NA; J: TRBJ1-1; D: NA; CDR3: CAISERRGNTEAFF; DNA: TGTGCCATCAGTGAGCGCAGGGGAAACACTGAAGCTTTCTTT
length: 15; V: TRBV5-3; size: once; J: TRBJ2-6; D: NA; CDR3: CARSFGQSGANVLTF; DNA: TGTGCCAGAAGCTTCGGACAGTCTGGGGCCAACGTCCTGACTTTC
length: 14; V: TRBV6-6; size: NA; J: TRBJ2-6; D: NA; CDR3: CASTRGSGANVLTF; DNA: TGTGCCAGCACCCGGGGGTCCGGGGCCAACGTCCTGACTTTC
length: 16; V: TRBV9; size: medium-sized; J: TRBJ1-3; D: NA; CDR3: CASSDRPGTSGNTIYF; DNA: TGTGCCAGCAGCGACAGACCCGGGACCTCTGGAAACACCATATATTTT
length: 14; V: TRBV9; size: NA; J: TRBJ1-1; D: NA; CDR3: CASSTRGGQGEAFF; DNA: TGTGCCAGCAGCACAAGGGGGGGCCAGGGGGAAGCTTTCTTT
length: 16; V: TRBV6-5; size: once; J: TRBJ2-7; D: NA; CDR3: CASSSGRSGDTRWQYF; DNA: TGTGCCAGCAGTTCGGGGCGATCGGGAGATACGAGGTGGCAGTACTTC
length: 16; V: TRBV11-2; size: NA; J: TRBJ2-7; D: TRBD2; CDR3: CASSPTLAGALYEQYF; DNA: TGTGCCAGCAGCCCAACCCTGGCGGGAGCCCTCTACGAGCAGTACTTC
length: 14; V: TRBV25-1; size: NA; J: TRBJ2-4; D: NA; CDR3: CASSESQGRNIQYF; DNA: TGTGCCAGCAGTGAATCGCAGGGTAGGAACATTCAGTACTTC
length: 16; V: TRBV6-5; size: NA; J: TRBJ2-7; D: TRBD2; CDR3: CASSYSPGLGSDEQYF; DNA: TGTGCCAGCAGTTACTCACCGGGACTAGGATCGGACGAGCAGTACTTC
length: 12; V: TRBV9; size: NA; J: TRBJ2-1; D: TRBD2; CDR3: CASSVQAGVPFF; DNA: TGTGCCAGCAGCGTACAAGCGGGAGTCCCGTTCTTC
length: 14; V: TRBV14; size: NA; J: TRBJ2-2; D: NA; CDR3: CASRPSKYTGELFF; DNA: TGTGCCAGCAGGCCAAGTAAATACACCGGGGAGCTGTTTTTT
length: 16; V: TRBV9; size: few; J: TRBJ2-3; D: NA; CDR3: CASSETGTRSTDTQYF; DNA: TGTGCCAGCAGCGAGACCGGGACCCGCTCCACAGATACGCAGTATTTT
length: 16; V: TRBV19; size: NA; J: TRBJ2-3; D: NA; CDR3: CASSIIGGSSTDTQYF; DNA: TGTGCCAGTAGTATTATTGGAGGGAGTAGCACAGATACGCAGTATTTT
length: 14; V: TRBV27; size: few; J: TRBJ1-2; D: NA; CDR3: CASSLSPAVYGYTF; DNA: TGTGCCAGCAGTTTATCGCCAGCCGTATATGGCTACACCTTC
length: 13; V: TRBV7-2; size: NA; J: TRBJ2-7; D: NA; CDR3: CASSLIRELEQYF; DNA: TGTGCCAGCAGCTTGATTAGGGAGCTCGAGCAGTACTTC